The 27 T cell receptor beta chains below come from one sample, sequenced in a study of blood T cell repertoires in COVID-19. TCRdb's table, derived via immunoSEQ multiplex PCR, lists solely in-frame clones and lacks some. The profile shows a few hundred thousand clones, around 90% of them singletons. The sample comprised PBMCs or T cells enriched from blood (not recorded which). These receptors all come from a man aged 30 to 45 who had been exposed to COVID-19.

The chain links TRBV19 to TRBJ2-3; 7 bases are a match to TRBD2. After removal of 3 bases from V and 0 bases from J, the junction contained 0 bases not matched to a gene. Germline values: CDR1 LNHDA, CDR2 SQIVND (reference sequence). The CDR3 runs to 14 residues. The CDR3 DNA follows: TGTGCCAGTAGTATCGGGGGGAGCACAGATACGCAGTATTTT. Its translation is CASSIGGSTDTQYF.

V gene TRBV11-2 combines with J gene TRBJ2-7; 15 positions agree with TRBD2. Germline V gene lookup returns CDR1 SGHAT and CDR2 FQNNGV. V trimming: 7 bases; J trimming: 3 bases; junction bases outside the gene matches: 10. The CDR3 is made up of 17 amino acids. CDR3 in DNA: TGTGCCAGCAAGGGACTAGCGGGGGGAGTTTCTAACTACGAGCAGTACTTC. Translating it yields CASKGLAGGVSNYEQYF.

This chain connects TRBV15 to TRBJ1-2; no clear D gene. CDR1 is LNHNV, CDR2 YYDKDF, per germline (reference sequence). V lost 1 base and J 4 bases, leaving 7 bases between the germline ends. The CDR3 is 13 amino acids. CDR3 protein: CATSRGGSYGYTF. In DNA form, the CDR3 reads TGTGCCACCAGCAGAGGCGGGAGCTATGGCTACACCTTC.

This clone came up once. Here the CDR3 DNA reads TGTGCCAGCACCCGATTCAGGAGCAGGGATCGGTATGAAGCTTTCTTT. Its translation is CASTRFRSRDRYEAFF. The chain is built from TRBV2 and TRBJ1-1; possible D gene TRBD1, 5 bases. V was clipped by 7 bases and J by 7 bases, with 25 bases between them. CDR3 length: 16 residues. Germline V gives CDR1 SNHLY, CDR2 FYNNEI. Full variable domain (rest looked up from reference TRBV2 and TRBJ1-1): EPEVTQTPSHQVTQMGQEVILRCVPISNHLYFYWYRQILGQKVEFLVSFYNNEISEKSEIFDDQFSVERPDGSNFTLKIRSTKLEDSAMYFCASTRFRSRDRYEAFFGQGTRLTVV.

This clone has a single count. The CDR3 here is CASSELRTRRGYTF. The CDR3 DNA follows: TGCGCCAGCAGTGAGCTCCGGACAAGAAGGGGCTACACCTTC. The rearrangement joins TRBV10-1 to TRBJ1-2, with D perhaps matching TRBD1 (5 bases). The germline V gene has CDR1 WNHNN and CDR2 SYGVQD (reference sequence). This CDR3 region has 14 residues. Trimming removed 2 bases at V and 8 bases at J, with 15 bases between.

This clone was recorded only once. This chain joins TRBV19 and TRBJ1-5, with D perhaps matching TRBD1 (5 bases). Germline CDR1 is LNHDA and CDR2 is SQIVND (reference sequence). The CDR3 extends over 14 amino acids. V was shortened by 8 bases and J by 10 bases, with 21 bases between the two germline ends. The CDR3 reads CASALLGGEGPQHF. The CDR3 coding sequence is TGTGCCAGTGCACTTCTGGGGGGGGAAGGCCCCCAGCATTTT.

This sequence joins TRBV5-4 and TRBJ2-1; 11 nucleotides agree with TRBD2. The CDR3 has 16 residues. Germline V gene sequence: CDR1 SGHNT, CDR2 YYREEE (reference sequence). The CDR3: CATAGGSGGGYNEQFF. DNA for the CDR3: TGTGCTACAGCCGGCGGTAGCGGGGGGGGATACAATGAGCAGTTCTTC.

The CDR3 is CASSQESSYGYTF. In DNA, the CDR3 is TGCGCCAGCAGCCAAGAATCTAGCTATGGCTACACCTTC. The rearrangement joins TRBV4-3 to TRBJ1-2, with D hard to call. Trimming cost V 0 bases and J 4 bases, with 6 bases left between them. CDR1 and CDR2 (germline): LGHNA, YSLEER. CDR3 length equals 13 residues.

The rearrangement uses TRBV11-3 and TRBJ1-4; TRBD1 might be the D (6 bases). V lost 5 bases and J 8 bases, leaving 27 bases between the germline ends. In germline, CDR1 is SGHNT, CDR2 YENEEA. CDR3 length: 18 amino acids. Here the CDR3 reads CASSAHRDNRLEREKLFF. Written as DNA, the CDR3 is TGTGCCAGCAGCGCACACCGGGACAACCGGTTGGAACGAGAAAAACTGTTTTTT.

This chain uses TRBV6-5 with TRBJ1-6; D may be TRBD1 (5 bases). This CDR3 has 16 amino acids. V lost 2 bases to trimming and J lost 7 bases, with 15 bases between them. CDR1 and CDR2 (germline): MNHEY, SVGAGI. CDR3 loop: CASSYDGAGLNSPLHF. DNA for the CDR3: TGTGCCAGCAGTTACGATGGGGCAGGGTTGAATTCACCCCTCCACTTT.

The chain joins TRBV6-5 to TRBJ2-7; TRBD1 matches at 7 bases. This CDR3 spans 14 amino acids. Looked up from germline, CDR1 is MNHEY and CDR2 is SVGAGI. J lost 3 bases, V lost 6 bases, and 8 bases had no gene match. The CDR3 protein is CASRTTGTIYEQYF. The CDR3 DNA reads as TGTGCCAGCAGAACGACAGGGACGATCTACGAGCAGTACTTC.

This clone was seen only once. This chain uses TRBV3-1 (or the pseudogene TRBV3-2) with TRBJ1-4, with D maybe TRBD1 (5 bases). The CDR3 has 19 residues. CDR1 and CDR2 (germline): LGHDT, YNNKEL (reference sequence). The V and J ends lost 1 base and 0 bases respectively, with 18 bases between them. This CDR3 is CASSQGPIWGDATNEKLFF. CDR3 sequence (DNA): TGTGCCAGCAGCCAAGGCCCTATTTGGGGGGATGCAACTAATGAAAAACTGTTTTTT.

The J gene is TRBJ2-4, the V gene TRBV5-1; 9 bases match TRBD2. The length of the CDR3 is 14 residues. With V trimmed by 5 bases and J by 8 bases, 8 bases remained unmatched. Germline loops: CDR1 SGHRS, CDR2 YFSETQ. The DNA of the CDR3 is TGCGCCAGCAGTTTAGCGGGGGAAGGGGACATTCAGTACTTC. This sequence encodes CASSLAGEGDIQYF.

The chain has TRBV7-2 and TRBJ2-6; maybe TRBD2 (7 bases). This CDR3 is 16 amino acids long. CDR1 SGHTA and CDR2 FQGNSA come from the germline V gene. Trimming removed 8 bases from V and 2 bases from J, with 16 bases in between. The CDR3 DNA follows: TGTGCCAGCTCTGCGAGGGGGGGCCCTGGGGCCAACGTCCTGACTTTC. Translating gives CASSARGGPGANVLTF.

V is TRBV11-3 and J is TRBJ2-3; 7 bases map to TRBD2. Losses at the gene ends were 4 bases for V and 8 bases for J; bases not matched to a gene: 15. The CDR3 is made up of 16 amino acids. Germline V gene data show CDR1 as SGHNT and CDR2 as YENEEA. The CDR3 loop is CASSSRRAGEPGTQYF. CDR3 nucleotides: TGTGCCAGCAGCTCCCGGAGGGCGGGGGAACCGGGTACGCAGTATTTT.

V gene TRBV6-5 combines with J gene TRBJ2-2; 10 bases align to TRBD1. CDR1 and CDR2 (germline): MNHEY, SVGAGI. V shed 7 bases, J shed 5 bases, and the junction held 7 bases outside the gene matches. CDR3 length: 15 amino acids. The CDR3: CASTLGQGVTGELFF. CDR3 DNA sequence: TGTGCCAGCACCCTCGGACAGGGGGTTACCGGGGAGCTGTTTTTT.

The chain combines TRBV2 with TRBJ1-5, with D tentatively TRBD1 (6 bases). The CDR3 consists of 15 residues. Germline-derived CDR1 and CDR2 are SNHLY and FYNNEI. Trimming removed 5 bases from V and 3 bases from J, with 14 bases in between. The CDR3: CASSSQGLPNQPQHF. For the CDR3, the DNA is TGTGCCAGCAGTTCCCAGGGGTTACCCAATCAGCCCCAGCATTTT.

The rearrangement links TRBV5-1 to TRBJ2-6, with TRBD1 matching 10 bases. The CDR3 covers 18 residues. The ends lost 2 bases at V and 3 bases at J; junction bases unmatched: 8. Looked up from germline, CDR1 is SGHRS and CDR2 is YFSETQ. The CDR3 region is CASSLFATGGGGANVLTF. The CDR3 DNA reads TGCGCCAGCAGCTTATTTGCGACAGGGGGCGGTGGGGCCAACGTCCTGACTTTC.

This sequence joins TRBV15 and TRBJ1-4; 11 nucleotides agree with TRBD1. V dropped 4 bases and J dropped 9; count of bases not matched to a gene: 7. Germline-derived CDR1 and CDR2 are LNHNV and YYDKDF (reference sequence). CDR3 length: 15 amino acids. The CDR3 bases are TGTGCCACCAGCATGGACAGGGGGCAAGGAAAAAAACTGTTTTTT. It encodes CATSMDRGQGKKLFF.

The CDR3 DNA follows: TGTGCCAGTAGTATTCCCGGGAGAAACACCGGGGAGCTGTTTTTT. It is translated as CASSIPGRNTGELFF. The chain joins TRBV19 to TRBJ2-2; a possible D gene is TRBD2 (6 bases). Between the trimmed V and J ends, which lost 3 bases and 2 bases, there was a span of 10 bases. Germline V gene lookup returns CDR1 LNHDA and CDR2 SQIVND (reference sequence). This CDR3 has 15 amino acids.

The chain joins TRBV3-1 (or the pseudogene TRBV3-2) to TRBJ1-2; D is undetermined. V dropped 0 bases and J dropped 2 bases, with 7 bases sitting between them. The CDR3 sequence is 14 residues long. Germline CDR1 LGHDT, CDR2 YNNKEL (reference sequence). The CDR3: CASSQDPTNYGYTF. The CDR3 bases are TGTGCCAGCAGCCAAGATCCGACAAACTATGGCTACACCTTC.

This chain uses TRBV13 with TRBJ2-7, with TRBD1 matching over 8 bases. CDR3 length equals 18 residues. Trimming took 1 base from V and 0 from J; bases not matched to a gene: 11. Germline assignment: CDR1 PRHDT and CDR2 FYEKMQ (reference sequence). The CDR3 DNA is TGTGCCAGCAGCTTAGTTTCTTTCCCGGGACAGGACTCCTACGAGCAGTACTTC. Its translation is CASSLVSFPGQDSYEQYF.

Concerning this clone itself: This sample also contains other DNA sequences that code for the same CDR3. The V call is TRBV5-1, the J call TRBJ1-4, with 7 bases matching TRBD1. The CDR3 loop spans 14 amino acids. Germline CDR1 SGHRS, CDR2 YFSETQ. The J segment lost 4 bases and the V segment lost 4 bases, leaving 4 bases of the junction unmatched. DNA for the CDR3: TGCGCCAGCAGCCGGGACAGAGATAATGAAAAACTGTTTTTT. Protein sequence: CASSRDRDNEKLFF. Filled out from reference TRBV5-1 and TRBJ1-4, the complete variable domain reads KAGVTQTPRYLIKTRGQQVTLSCSPISGHRSVSWYQQTPGQGLQFLFEYFSETQRNKGNFPGRFSGRQFSNSRSEMNVSTLELGDSALYLCASSRDRDNEKLFFGSGTQLSVL.

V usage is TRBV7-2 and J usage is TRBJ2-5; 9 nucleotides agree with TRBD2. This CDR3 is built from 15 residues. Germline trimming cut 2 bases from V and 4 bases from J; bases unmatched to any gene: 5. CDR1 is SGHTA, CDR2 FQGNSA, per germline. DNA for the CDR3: TGTGCCAGCAGCTTATGGCGGGGGGGCCGAGAGACCCAGTACTTC. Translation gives CASSLWRGGRETQYF.

The CDR3 loop is CASSLRGTNTGELFF. The CDR3 nucleotides are TGTGCCAGCAGTTTGCGGGGCACTAACACCGGGGAGCTGTTTTTT. The chain combines TRBV27 with TRBJ2-2, with a possible D match to TRBD2 (6 bases). CDR1 MNHEY and CDR2 SMNVEV come from the germline V gene (reference sequence). This CDR3 has 15 residues. V was trimmed by 3 bases and J by 2 bases, leaving 10 bases between them.

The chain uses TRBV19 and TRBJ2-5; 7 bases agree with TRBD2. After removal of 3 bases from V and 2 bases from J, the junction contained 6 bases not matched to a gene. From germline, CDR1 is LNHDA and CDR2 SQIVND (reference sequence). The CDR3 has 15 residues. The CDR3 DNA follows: TGTGCCAGTAGTATCTTAACGGGGGGACAAGAGACCCAGTACTTC. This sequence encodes CASSILTGGQETQYF.

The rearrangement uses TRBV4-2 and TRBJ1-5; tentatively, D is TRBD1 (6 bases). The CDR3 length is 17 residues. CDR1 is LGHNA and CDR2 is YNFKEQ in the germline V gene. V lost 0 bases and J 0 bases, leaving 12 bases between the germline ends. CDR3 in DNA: TGTGCCAGCAGCCAAGATAGGACAGCTAATAGCAATCAGCCCCAGCATTTT. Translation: CASSQDRTANSNQPQHF.